This note documents a single TCR beta chain sequence. Losses at the gene ends were 6 bases for V and 2 bases for J; bases not matched to a gene: 4. The CDR3 consists of 14 residues. Germline loops: CDR1 MNHEY, CDR2 SVGAGI. As originally analysed: Quantification of nucleated cells was approximated via reference gene primer amplification. The repertoire was sequenced with immunoSEQ multiplex PCR; TCRdb's copy has only in-frame clones and lacks some. Clonal size and the V and J genes are those of that table, whereas D and trimming came from the DNA. The table includes approximately 230,000 clones, around nine tenths detected once. The data originate from a study of blood T cell repertoires in COVID-19. Study as a whole: The United States, Italy and Spain provided the acute and convalescent COVID-19 samples. PBMCs, B-cell-depleted T cells, or T cells provided the cDNA or gDNA that made up the material.

This rearrangement joins TRBV6-5 to TRBJ1-2; 9 bases align to TRBD1. The sequenced sample was peripheral blood. This TCR was sampled from a middle-aged woman who had recovered from COVID-19. Here the CDR3 DNA reads TGTGCCAGCAGGCAACAGGGGGCGAACTATGGCTACACCTTC. It yields the protein CASRQQGANYGYTF.